One T cell receptor (beta chain) is described in this entry. What it binds is not known. Using its own MiXCR run on the 5' RACE reads, TCRdb lists one record per CDR3 protein. The sample includes roughly 330,000 distinct CDR3 sequences, 6.8% of them seen just once. The CDR3 spans 15 residues. V was clipped by 1 base and J by 3 bases, with 10 bases between them. Germline assignment: CDR1 ENHRY and CDR2 SYGVKD. The data belong to a study of T cells after yellow fever vaccination. Study results and limitations: Subsequent to the booster, the majority of primary-vaccination clones reappeared (under 98% CD4, more than 70% CD8).

The chain combines TRBV10-3 with TRBJ1-5; D ambiguous. The sequencing used PBMCs, collected roughly 47 days after the first yellow fever vaccination. The origin of this receptor is a man aged 18-30 years who received the YFV17D yellow fever vaccine. The CDR3 loop reads CAISEWEPTNQPQHF. The CDR3, as DNA: TGTGCCATCAGTGAGTGGGAACCCACCAATCAGCCCCAGCATTTT.